This T cell receptor beta chain was retrieved from a study of graft-versus-host responses after intestinal transplantation. About the study: Isolated intestinal, liver-intestinal, or multivisceral transplants were what recipients had. Induction with anti-thymocyte globulin, then tacrolimus and steroids for roughly three years, was given to all recipients.

Study conclusions and caveats: Recipient marrow contained GvH clones, some of which appeared first in ileum or blood.

Comments on this clone: Its antigen is currently unknown.

Using immunoSEQ multiplex PCR, the repertoire was profiled, and TCRdb retains in-frame clones only, with some absent. This table holds about 71,000 clones, around 90% found once. The CDR3 contains 14 residues. The V end lost 4 bases, the J end lost 7 bases, and 11 bases lay between the germline ends. The germline V gene encodes CDR1 MNHNY and CDR2 SVGAGI (reference sequence). The receptor's source is a human donor who received an intestinal transplant. The chain joins TRBV6-6 to TRBJ1-6; D not resolved. This specimen consisted of unstimulated CD8+ T cells sorted from spleen or lymph node cells, obtained before intestinal transplant. As DNA, the CDR3 is TGTGCCAGCAGTTCAACACCAACCAATTCACCCCTCCACTTT. Its translation: CASSSTPTNSPLHF.